This T cell receptor beta chain was captured in a study of shared clonotypes between healthy human individuals. Study in general: Those who served as donors were two women and three men between the ages of 18 and 49. General study results and limits: Expectations were that clonotype sharing among donors would be affected by sequencing depth.

Method: immunoSEQ multiplex PCR; TCRdb's copy keeps in-frame clones and lacks some. The sample records about 1 million clones, around 82% being singletons. CDR3 size: 12 residues. The V gene's germline CDR1 is SQVTM and CDR2 ANQGSEA. CD4+ cells were split into CD45RA+ naive and CD45RA-negative memory subsets. Details on this clone: Its target is unknown. The germline gene is not matched at one end of the junction; a read error may be the cause. Other DNA sequences within the sample encode an identical CDR3.

V and J are TRBV29-1 and TRBJ1-1; D is unresolved. The specimen sequenced was memory CD4+ T cells from PBMCs. Subset given: CD45RA-negative fraction. This clonotype was obtained from a man aged 18-30 years in good health. Some clones in this sample may be carry-over from other donors' samples. In nucleotides, the CDR3 is TGCAGCGTCCGACGAGGGAACACTGAAGCTTTCTTC. Its translation is CSVRRGNTEAFF.